This T cell receptor (beta chain) was retrieved from a study of human T cells and chemical hapten exposure. Each CDR3 protein gets one entry after TCRdb re-called the RACE reads with MiXCR. The sample holds 70,000 to 90,000 distinct CDR3 sequences, under 14% seen once. This sample's time point: patch test 3, about 24 weeks after DPC sensitization. This sample's treatment: therapeutic diphenylcyclopropenone sensitization with weekly scalp DPC. The length of the CDR3 is 10 residues. This clonotype was seen repeatedly, ten times or more. Germline and junction disagree at one end, which may indicate a read error.

The TCR sequence derives from a woman aged 45 to 65 with alopecia areata. Some clones in this sample may be carry-over from other donors' samples. This chain connects TRBV12-3 or TRBV12-4 to TRBJ2-4; D not certain. This sample comprised whole blood, obtained in connection with sensitization to the hapten diphenylcyclopropenone (DPC). The CDR3 sequence: CASTQAHRNF. The DNA of the CDR3 is TGTGCCAGCACCCAGGCCCACCGGAACTTC.